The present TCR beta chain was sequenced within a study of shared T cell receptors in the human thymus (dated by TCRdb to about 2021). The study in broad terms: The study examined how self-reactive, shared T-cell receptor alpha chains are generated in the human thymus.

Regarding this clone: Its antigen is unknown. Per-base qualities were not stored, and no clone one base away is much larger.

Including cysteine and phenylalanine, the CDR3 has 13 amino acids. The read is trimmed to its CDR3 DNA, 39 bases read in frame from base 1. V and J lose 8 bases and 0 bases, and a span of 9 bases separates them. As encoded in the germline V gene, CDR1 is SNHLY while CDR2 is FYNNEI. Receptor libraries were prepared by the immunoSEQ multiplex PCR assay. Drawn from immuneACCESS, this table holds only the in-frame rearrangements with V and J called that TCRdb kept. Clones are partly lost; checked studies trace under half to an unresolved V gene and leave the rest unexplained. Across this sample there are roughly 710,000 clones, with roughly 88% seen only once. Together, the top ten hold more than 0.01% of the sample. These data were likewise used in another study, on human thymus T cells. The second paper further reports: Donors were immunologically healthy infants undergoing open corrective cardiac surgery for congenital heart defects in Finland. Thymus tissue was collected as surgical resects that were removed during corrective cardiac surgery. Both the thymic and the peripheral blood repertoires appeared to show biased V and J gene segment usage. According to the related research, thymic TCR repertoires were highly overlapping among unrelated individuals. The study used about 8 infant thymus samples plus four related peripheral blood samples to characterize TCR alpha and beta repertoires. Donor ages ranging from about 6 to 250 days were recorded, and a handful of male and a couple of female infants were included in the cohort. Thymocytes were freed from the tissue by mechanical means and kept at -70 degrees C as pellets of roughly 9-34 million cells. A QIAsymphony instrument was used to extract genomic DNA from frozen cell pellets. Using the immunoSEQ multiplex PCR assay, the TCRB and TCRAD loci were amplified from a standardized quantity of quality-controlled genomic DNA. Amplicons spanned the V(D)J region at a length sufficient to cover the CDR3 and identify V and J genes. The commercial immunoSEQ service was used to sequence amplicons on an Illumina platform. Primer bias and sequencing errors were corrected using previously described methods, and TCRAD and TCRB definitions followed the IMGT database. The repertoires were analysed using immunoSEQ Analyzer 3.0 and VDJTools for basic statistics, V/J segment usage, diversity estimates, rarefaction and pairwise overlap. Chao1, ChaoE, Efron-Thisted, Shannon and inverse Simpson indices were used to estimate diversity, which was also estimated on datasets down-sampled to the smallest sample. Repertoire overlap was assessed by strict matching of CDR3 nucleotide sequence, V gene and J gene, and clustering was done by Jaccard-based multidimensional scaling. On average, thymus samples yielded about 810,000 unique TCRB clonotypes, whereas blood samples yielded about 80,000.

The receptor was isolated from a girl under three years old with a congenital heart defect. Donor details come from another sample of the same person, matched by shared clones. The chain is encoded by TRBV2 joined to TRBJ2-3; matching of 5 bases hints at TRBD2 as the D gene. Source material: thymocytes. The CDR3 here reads CASSGISTDTQYF. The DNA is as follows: TGTGCCAGCTCGGGGATTAGCACAGATACGCAGTATTTT.